These T cell receptor beta chains were read from a single sample in a study of beta chain features in type 1 diabetes. Profiled with immunoSEQ multiplex PCR; TCRdb holds only in-frame clones, not every one. Among roughly 260,000 clones listed, over 20% were seen once. The sample taken for sequencing was naive CD4+ T cells from blood. These receptors all stem from a woman aged 40 to 50 with type 1 diabetes. The CDR3 runs from the conserved cysteine through the conserved F or W. Clone sizes are given selectively: once, few, many, or a class where the clone is expanded.

CASRLGQGFYGYTF TRBV19 .
CASRLAGSYNEQFF TRBV25-1 .
CASRPTVGGQETQYF TRBV27 .
CASSSGQGYQPQHF TRBV9 .
CASSTPDRVYGYTF TRBV6-6 .
CASSVGSAPYNEQFF TRBV9 few
CASSMTELNTEAFF TRBV19 .
CSVAPRMNTEAFF TRBV29-1 .
CASRGLGTGGFSPLHF TRBV25-1 few
CASSPEGTGGYNEQFF TRBV9 few
CASSRGNGDYNEQFF TRBV5-4 .
CASSLARDITTDTQYF TRBV5-4 .
CASSAGLLSYEQYF TRBV25-1 .
CASSARRLSYNSPLHF TRBV2 .
CASGPTSGGTGELFF TRBV7-9 .
CASSLIIEGNTEAFF TRBV28 few
CASSLAGDTEAFF TRBV7-9 .
CASSARAGGAGDTQYF TRBV25-1 .
CASSAAGAGSTYEQYF TRBV5-1 few
CSVEVPGYGYTF TRBV29-1 .
CASSGSPGTSGGAYNEQFF TRBV28 few
CASSHTGLNTEAFF TRBV4-3 few
CASSLQRGGTDTQYF TRBV27 .
CAWMAATNEKLFF TRBV30 .
CASSLDRSGNTIYF TRBV28 .
CASSVDSTYNEQFF TRBV7-2 few
CASSVSSGSHNEQFF TRBV9 .
CASSPPPGDEQFF TRBV18 .
CASSEVLSRDLSSYNEQFF TRBV2 .
CASSQDRGRTEGYTF TRBV4-2 .
CAISEYGSESGYGYTF TRBV10-3 few
CASSLLSGAEAFF TRBV7-2 .
CASSPLGETQYF TRBV18 few
CSVDRGLQETQYF TRBV29-1 .
CASSYSNSQETQYF TRBV6-5 .
CASSLQGQSTDTQYF TRBV7-2 .
CASSSNPGTEAFF TRBV28 .
CASSRRQENSYEQYF TRBV4-3 few
CSVSDAWAATNEKLFF TRBV29-1 .
CAWPDRNTGELFF TRBV30 .
CASSQVSRGNEQFF TRBV4-1 .
CASSGGQNTGELFF TRBV5-1 .
CATLRQGEPQHF TRBV6-6 few
CASSEAAEGRNEQFF TRBV6-1 few
CSVASPQETQYF TRBV29-1 .
CASSFGGSYEQYF TRBV11-3 .
CASSSRQGAGMNTEAFF TRBV7-9 .
CSVEGTGDYEQYF TRBV29-1 .
CASRATDSRNTIYF TRBV7-9 few
CATRLAGGQETQYF TRBV10-3 .
CASSSRASGRARETQYF TRBV5-6 .
CASSSRETQYF TRBV7-2 few
CASSSTGGADYGYTF TRBV7-3 few
CSVEDPRFYEKLFF TRBV29-1 .
CAWRGATFPEGEQYF TRBV30 few
CASSEGRGGIYEQYF TRBV2 few
CASSHAGQGVVRANVLTF TRBV14 .
CASSPPGKETQYF TRBV5-1 .
CASSATGVNQPQHF TRBV9 .
CASSSGTGRATQYF TRBV7-2 few